This T cell receptor beta chain was captured by sequencing in a study of molecular identifiers for immune sequencing clone quantification. Study at large: In replicates, RNA from approximately 22,000 or 94,000 naive CD8 cells was divided five ways and four parts were sequenced. Study-wide results and caveats: The share of molecules held by clones above 20 RNA copies was over 97% in effector cells and under 1% in naive cells.

Previously described methods and listed TCR primers were employed for the bulk TCR libraries. TCRdb reprocessed the PCR reads via MiXCR and lists one record per CDR3 protein. The sample holds 460,000 or so distinct CDR3 sequences, about 25% seen once. V lost 3 bases to trimming and J lost 3 bases; unmatched junction nucleotides: 13. This CDR3 has 17 amino acids. Points on this clonotype: No antigen is known for it.

Sorting was used to obtain naive CD8 T cells (CD8+CD4-CCR7+CD45RA+). Material: naive CD8+ T cells from blood, with Jurkat cell RNA spiked in. Sample subset: FACS-sorted CD8+CD4-CCR7+CD45RA+ naive T cells. The chain employs TRBV12-3 or TRBV12-4 and TRBJ2-5; 7 bases map to TRBD2. This clonotype was obtained from a human donor in good health. Some libraries in this study had Jurkat cell RNA spiked in. CDR3 sequence: CASSFFGSSGREETQYF. DNA of the CDR3: TGTGCCAGCAGTTTTTTCGGGTCTAGCGGTAGGGAAGAGACCCAGTACTTC.